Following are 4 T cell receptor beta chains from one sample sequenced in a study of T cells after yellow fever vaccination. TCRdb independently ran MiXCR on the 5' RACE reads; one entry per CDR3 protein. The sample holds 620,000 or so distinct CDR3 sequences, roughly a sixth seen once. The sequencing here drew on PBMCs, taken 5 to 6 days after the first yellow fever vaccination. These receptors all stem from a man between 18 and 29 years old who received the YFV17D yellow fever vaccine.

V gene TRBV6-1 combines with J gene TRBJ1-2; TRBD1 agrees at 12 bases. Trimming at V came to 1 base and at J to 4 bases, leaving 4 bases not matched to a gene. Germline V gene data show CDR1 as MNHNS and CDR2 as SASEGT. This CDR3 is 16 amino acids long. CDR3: CASSEGDRGQGYGYTF. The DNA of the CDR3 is TGTGCCAGCAGTGAAGGGGACAGGGGGCAAGGCTATGGCTACACCTTC.

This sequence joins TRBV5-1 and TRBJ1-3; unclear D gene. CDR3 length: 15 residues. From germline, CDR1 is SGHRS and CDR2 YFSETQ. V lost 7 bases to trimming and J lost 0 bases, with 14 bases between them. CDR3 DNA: TGCGCCAGCGGGGAGTCCGGGAGCTCTGGAAACACCATATATTTT. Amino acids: CASGESGSSGNTIYF.

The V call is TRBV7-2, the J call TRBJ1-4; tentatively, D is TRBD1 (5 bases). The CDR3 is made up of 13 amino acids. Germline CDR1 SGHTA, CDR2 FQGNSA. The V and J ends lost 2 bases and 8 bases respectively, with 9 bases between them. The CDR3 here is CASSLPGREKLFF. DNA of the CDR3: TGTGCCAGCAGCTTACCAGGGCGAGAAAAACTGTTTTTT.

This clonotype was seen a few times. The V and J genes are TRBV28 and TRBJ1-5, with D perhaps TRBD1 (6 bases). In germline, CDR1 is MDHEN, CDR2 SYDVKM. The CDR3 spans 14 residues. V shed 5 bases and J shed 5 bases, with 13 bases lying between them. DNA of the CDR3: TGTGCCAGCAGTCCCGGACAGTTCCATCAGCCCCAGCATTTT. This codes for CASSPGQFHQPQHF.